The TCR beta chain under discussion was sequenced for a study of shared clonotypes between healthy human individuals. Overall study results and limits: Clonotype sharing among donors, it was expected, would be affected by sequencing depth. As a rule, naive subsets had a larger estimated richness than memory subsets. The sampled material consisted only of blood, and tissue repertoires are likely to differ.

In its sample, this clone was seen once. No antigen is known for it. The CDR3 sequence is 14 residues long. J gave up 8 bases and V 6 bases, and 5 bases lay outside the gene matches. Germline CDR1 and CDR2: MNHEY and SVGAGI. Per the original methods: Sequence data from immunoSEQ were junction-only and lacked quality scores; consequently, filtering differed. This table comes from immunoSEQ multiplex PCR, and its TCRdb copy is limited to in-frame clones, with some not included. The V and J calls and the clone size are those of that table, but D and trimming were determined from the DNA. The sample shows over a million clones, approximately 96% of them seen only once.

The TCR originated in a young man in good health. Sequencing was carried out using naive CD4+ T cells sorted from blood. The subset: CD45RA+ positively selected. The chain couples TRBV6-5 to TRBJ2-2, with 11 positions matching TRBD2. This CDR3 reads CASSPGLAGGELFF. Here the CDR3 DNA reads TGTGCCAGCAGCCCCGGACTAGCGGGTGGGGAGCTGTTTTTT.